This T cell receptor (beta chain) was retrieved from a study of cytomegalovirus exposure and HLA in healthy donors (dated by TCRdb to about 2017). About the full investigation: The 670 or so repertoires of the first cohort and the 110 or so validation repertoires were produced on the same platform, according to a later analysis. The study aimed to test whether signatures of past pathogen exposure could be identified by cataloging public T cell receptors. Besides the first cohort of 500 to 700 subjects, a separate validation cohort made up of about 120 different subjects was used. The study combined high-throughput TCR immunosequencing, statistical association of individual TCRs with disease status, and machine learning to predict cytomegalovirus infection status.

Points the paper makes about the study in general: In a later analysis, TCRs clustered in the first cohort were found to also tend to co-occur in the 120 validation repertoires, with about 93% of cluster scores above 0. In the study, about 150 TCR beta chains were listed as associated with cytomegalovirus. The authors suggested that the approach could potentially be generalized to other disease states and immunological phenotypes. The validation cohort had no HLA typing available for a later analysis, so co-occurrence within that cohort was assessed over all 120 or so repertoires. Across donors, most TCR sequences were observed very rarely, whereas some public TCRs were present in many individuals. In vitro tests confirmed that a few of the cytomegalovirus-associated TCR beta chains recognize cytomegalovirus antigens. The classifier was reported to diagnose cytomegalovirus status with high specificity and sensitivity in both the original cohort and the validation cohort.

There are 12 amino acids in the CDR3, from cysteine to phenylalanine inclusive. Only the CDR3 part of the read is kept: 36 bases, read in frame from the first base. V is cut by 6 bases and J by 6 bases, and the space between the germline ends is 9 bases. CDR1 MDHEN and CDR2 SYDVKM are derived from the germline V gene. On this clone itself: The antigen it binds to is not known. Base quality data are lacking; no much larger clone is found one base away.

Donors formed part of the validation cohort, which comprised 120 or so subjects and was distinct from the first cohort of fewer than 750 subjects. The library was prepared using the immunoSEQ multiplex PCR assay. The original pipeline was this. A statistical classification framework was built for diagnosing cytomegalovirus status from the catalog of TCR beta chain sequences. Drawn from immuneACCESS, this table holds only the in-frame rearrangements with V and J called that TCRdb kept. Clones are partly lost; checked studies trace under half to an unresolved V gene and leave the rest unexplained. V and J calls plus clone size are reproduced from that table; the DNA served to infer D and trimming. The sample records about 140,000 clones, roughly 86% of which are singletons. Under 9% of the sample lies in the top ten.

This TCR was sampled from a man younger than 35 in good health and CMV-seropositive. This chain is built from TRBV28 and TRBJ2-1, with TRBD1 as a weak D call on 5 bases. Input material: PBMCs. The sequence in DNA is TGTGCCAGCAGACCCCAGGGCAATGAGCAGTTCTTC. It translates as CASRPQGNEQFF.